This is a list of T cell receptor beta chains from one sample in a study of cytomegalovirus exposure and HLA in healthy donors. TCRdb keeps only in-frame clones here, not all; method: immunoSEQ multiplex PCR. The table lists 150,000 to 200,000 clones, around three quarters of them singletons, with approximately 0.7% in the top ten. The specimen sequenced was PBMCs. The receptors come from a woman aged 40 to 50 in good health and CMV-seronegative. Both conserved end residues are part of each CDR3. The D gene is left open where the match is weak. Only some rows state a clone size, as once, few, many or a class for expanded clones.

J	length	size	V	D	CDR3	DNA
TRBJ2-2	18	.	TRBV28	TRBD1	CASSPHSAPGQQTGELFF	TGTGCCAGCAGCCCCCATTCGGCACCGGGACAGCAGACCGGGGAGCTGTTTTTT
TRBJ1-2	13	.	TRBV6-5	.	CASRMLAGRGYTF	TGTGCCAGCAGGATGTTGGCAGGGCGGGGCTACACCTTC
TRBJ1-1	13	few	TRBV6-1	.	CASSATRNTEAFF	TGTGCCAGCAGTGCGACAAGAAACACTGAAGCTTTCTTT
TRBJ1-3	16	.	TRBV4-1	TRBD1	CASSQVFAGGRNTIYF	TGCGCCAGCAGCCAAGTGTTCGCAGGGGGCAGGAACACCATATATTTT
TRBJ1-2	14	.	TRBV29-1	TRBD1	CSVEIGQGPRGYTF	TGCAGCGTTGAAATCGGACAGGGGCCCCGCGGCTACACCTTC
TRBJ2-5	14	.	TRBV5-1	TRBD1	CASSRDRYSYGQYF	TGCGCCAGCAGCCGGGACAGGTATTCTTACGGGCAGTACTTC
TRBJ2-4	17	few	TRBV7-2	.	CASSLVGGRGGKNIQYF	TGTGCCAGCAGCTTAGTCGGAGGGAGGGGGGGCAAAAACATTCAGTACTTC
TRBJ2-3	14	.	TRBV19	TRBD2	CASSASGGADTQYF	TGTGCCAGTAGTGCCAGCGGGGGGGCCGATACGCAGTATTTT
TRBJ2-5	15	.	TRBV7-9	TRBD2	CASSSTRLAQETQYF	TGTGCCAGCAGCTCGACCAGACTAGCCCAAGAGACCCAGTACTTC
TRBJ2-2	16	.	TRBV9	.	CASSLRQALNTGELFF	TGTGCCAGCAGCCTAAGACAGGCGCTGAACACCGGGGAGCTGTTTTTT
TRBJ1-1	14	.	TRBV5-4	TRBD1	CASSLEGALRGAFF	TGTGCCAGCAGCTTGGAGGGGGCGCTTAGAGGAGCTTTCTTT
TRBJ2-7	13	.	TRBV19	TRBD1	CASSLTGDYEQYF	TGTGCCAGTAGCCTGACAGGGGACTACGAGCAGTACTTC
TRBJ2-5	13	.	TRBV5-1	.	CASGTGSQETQYF	TGCGCCAGCGGAACGGGATCCCAAGAGACCCAGTACTTC
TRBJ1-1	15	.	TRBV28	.	CASRPPGRQDTEAFF	TGTGCCAGCAGACCCCCCGGGAGGCAGGACACTGAAGCTTTCTTT
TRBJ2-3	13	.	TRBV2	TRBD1	CASRGQRTDTQYF	TGTGCCAGCAGGGGACAGCGCACAGATACGCAGTATTTT
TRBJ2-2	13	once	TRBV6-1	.	CASKSRRAGELFF	TGTGCCAGCAAAAGTCGGAGGGCCGGGGAGCTGTTTTTT
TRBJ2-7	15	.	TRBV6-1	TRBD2	CASSEEAGGPNEQYF	TGTGCCAGCAGTGAAGAAGCGGGAGGGCCCAACGAGCAGTACTTC
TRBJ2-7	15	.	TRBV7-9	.	CASSRGPDRAYEQYF	TGTGCCAGCAGCCGTGGGCCCGACAGAGCCTACGAGCAGTACTTC
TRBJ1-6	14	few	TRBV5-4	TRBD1	CASSFDRGYSPLHF	TGTGCCAGCAGCTTTGACAGGGGGTATTCACCCCTCCACTTT
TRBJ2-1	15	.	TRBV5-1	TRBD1	CASSVAGGLYNEQFF	TGCGCCAGCAGCGTAGCAGGGGGCCTCTACAATGAGCAGTTCTTC
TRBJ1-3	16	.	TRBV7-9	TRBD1	CASSGQGDLSGNTIYF	TGTGCCAGCAGCGGCCAGGGGGATCTCTCTGGAAACACCATATATTTT
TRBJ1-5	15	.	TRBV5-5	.	CASSPTGLSNQPQHF	TGTGCCAGCAGCCCAACGGGACTTAGCAATCAGCCCCAGCATTTT
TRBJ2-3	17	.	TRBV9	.	CASSVLTGGLSTDTQYF	TGTGCCAGCAGCGTACTCACGGGGGGCCTCAGCACAGATACGCAGTATTTT
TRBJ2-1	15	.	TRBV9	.	CASSPLEAPYNEQFF	TGTGCCAGCAGCCCCCTAGAAGCGCCCTACAATGAGCAGTTCTTC
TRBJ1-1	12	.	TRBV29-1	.	CSVEGAYIEAFF	TGCAGCGTTGAAGGGGCCTATATTGAAGCTTTCTTT
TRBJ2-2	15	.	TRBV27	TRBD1	CASSPTGGRTGELFF	TGTGCCAGCAGTCCGACAGGGGGCAGGACCGGGGAGCTGTTTTTT
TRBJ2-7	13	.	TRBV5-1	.	CASSPTSSYEQYF	TGCGCCAGCAGCCCTACTAGCTCCTACGAGCAGTACTTC
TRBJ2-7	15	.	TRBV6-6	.	CASRDTGLSSYEQYF	TGTGCCAGCAGGGATACAGGGCTAAGCTCCTACGAGCAGTACTTC
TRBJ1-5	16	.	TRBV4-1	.	CASSPGGDIRNQPQHF	TGCGCCAGCAGCCCGGGGGGGGACATTAGGAACCAGCCCCAGCATTTT
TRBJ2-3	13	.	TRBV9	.	CASSAGGADTQYF	TGTGCCAGCAGCGCCGGGGGAGCCGATACGCAGTATTTT
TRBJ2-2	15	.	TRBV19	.	CASSISRAVTGELFF	TGTGCCAGTAGTATTTCGAGGGCGGTCACCGGGGAGCTGTTTTTT
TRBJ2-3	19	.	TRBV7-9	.	CASSILSLRGPRFTDTQYF	TGTGCCAGCAGCATACTAAGCCTCAGGGGACCTCGGTTTACAGATACGCAGTATTTT
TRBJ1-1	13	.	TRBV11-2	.	CASSPVGRGEAFF	TGTGCCAGCAGTCCAGTGGGTAGGGGTGAAGCTTTCTTT
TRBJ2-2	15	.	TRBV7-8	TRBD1	CASSSDRFGTGELFF	TGTGCCAGCAGCTCGGACAGGTTCGGCACCGGGGAGCTGTTTTTT
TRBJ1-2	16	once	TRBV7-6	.	CASSLGLPGPTGGYTF	TGTGCCAGCAGCTTAGGGTTGCCGGGTCCTACGGGTGGCTACACCTTC
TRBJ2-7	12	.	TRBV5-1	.	CASSGDTYEQYF	TGCGCCAGCAGCGGGGACACCTACGAGCAGTACTTC
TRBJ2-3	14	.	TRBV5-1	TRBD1	CASGTVPGTDTQYF	TGCGCCAGCGGGACAGTCCCTGGCACAGATACGCAGTATTTT
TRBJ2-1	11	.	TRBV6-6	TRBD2	CAIGGYNEQFF	TGTGCCATCGGGGGGTACAATGAGCAGTTCTTC
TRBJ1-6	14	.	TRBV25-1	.	CASSRITGISPLHF	TGTGCCAGCAGTCGGATTACAGGGATCTCACCCCTCCACTTT
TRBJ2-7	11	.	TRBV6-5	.	CASSSGSVQYF	TGTGCCAGCAGTTCAGGGTCGGTGCAGTACTTC
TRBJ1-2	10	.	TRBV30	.	CASRVGGYTF	TGTGCCAGCAGGGTTGGTGGCTACACCTTC
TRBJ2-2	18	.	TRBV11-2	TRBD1	CASSSISTLHRGPGELFF	TGTGCCAGCAGCTCCATTAGCACCTTGCACAGGGGTCCCGGGGAGCTGTTTTTT
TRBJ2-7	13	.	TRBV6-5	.	CASSKQGIVEQYF	TGTGCCAGCAGTAAACAGGGTATTGTCGAGCAGTACTTC
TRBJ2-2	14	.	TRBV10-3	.	CAGGGGLNTGELFF	TGTGCCGGGGGAGGGGGGCTGAACACCGGGGAGCTGTTTTTT
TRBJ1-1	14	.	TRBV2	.	CASSEGGGITEAFF	TGTGCCAGCAGTGAAGGGGGAGGGATCACTGAAGCTTTCTTT
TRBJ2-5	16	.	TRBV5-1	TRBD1	CASSGPPGQGQETQYF	TGCGCCAGCAGCGGCCCCCCGGGACAGGGCCAAGAGACCCAGTACTTC
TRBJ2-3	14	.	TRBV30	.	CAWGRGSSTDTQYF	TGTGCCTGGGGAAGGGGTTCTAGCACAGATACGCAGTATTTT
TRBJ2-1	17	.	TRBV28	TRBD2	CASSLSGRAPSPNEQFF	TGTGCCAGCAGTTTAAGCGGGAGGGCCCCTTCCCCTAATGAGCAGTTCTTC
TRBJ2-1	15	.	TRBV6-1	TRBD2	CASTPLAVSYNEQFF	TGTGCCAGCACCCCCCTAGCGGTTTCCTACAATGAGCAGTTCTTC
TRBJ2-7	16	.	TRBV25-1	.	CAHQKTQGYSRYEQYF	TGTGCCCACCAAAAAACACAGGGTTATTCGCGCTACGAGCAGTACTTC
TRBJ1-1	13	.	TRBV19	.	CASSLKGWSEAFF	TGTGCCAGTAGCTTGAAGGGGTGGTCTGAAGCTTTCTTT
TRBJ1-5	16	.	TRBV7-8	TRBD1	CASSPIPGQGSQPQHF	TGTGCCAGCAGCCCGATTCCGGGACAGGGGTCTCAGCCCCAGCATTTT